This entry lists 19 T cell receptor beta chains sequenced from one sample in a study of blood T cell repertoires in COVID-19. TCRdb keeps only in-frame clones here, not all; method: immunoSEQ multiplex PCR. The profile covers 350,000 or so clones, with roughly 90% appearing a single time and about 6.5% taken by the ten largest. The sequencing sample was made of peripheral blood. These receptors were taken from a man aged 18 to 35 with active or convalescent COVID-19.

This chain uses TRBV18 with TRBJ1-2; 7 bases align to TRBD1. The CDR3 is 16 residues long. Per the germline V gene, CDR1 is KGHSH and CDR2 is LQKENI. Germline trimming cut 5 bases from V and 0 bases from J; bases unmatched to any gene: 9. This chain's CDR3 is CASSINRDSPNYGYTF. CDR3 nucleotides: TGTGCCAGCTCAATCAACCGGGACAGTCCTAACTATGGCTACACCTTC.

The chain is built from TRBV4-3 and TRBJ1-1; possible D gene TRBD1, 5 bases. The CDR3 loop spans 15 amino acids. From germline, CDR1 is LGHNA and CDR2 YSLEER. Trimming removed 6 bases at V and 1 base at J, with 15 bases between. Here the CDR3 reads CASSRTRVQNTEAFF. The CDR3 region has the DNA TGCGCCAGCAGTCGGACCAGGGTCCAGAACACTGAAGCTTTCTTT.

The chain uses TRBV3-1 (or the pseudogene TRBV3-2) and TRBJ2-7; D is unclear. The V end was cut by 1 base, the J end by 6 bases, with 10 bases between. CDR3 length equals 13 residues. Per the germline V gene, CDR1 is LGHDT and CDR2 is YNNKEL (reference sequence). The CDR3 loop is CASSQVKTREQYF. For the CDR3, the DNA is TGTGCCAGCAGCCAAGTTAAGACACGCGAGCAGTACTTC.

The chain couples TRBV4-1 to TRBJ2-2; no clear D. Germline CDR1 MGHRA, CDR2 YSYEKL. Trimming took off 3 bases at V and 1 base at J, with 9 bases between the two ends. CDR3 length equals 15 residues. This CDR3 is CASSQTPKNTGELFF. The CDR3 DNA reads TGCGCCAGCAGCCAGACACCGAAGAACACCGGGGAGCTGTTTTTT.

The chain joins TRBV7-8 to TRBJ1-6, with D possibly being TRBD1 (6 bases). Trimming shortened V by 0 bases and J by 9 bases, and 12 bases separated the two germline ends. CDR1 is SGHVS and CDR2 is FQNEAQ in the germline V gene. The length of the CDR3 is 15 residues. The chain's CDR3 is CASSLAKGGSSPLHF. DNA for the CDR3: TGTGCCAGCAGCTTAGCAAAAGGGGGTAGTTCACCCCTCCACTTT.

This chain links TRBV9 with TRBJ1-4; D possibly corresponds to TRBD1 (6 bases). V dropped 0 bases and J dropped 4 bases, with 10 bases sitting between them. The germline CDR1 and CDR2 sequences are SGDLS and YYNGEE. This CDR3 has 15 amino acids. CDR3 nucleotide sequence: TGTGCCAGCAGCGTAGGAGGACAGAGTAATGAAAAACTGTTTTTT. This translates into CASSVGGQSNEKLFF. Full variable domain (remainder filled in from reference TRBV9 and TRBJ1-4): DSGVTQTPKHLITATGQRVTLRCSPRSGDLSVYWYQQSLDQGLQFLIQYYNGEERAKGNILERFSAQQFPDLHSELNLSSLELGDSALYFCASSVGGQSNEKLFFGSGTQLSVL.

The chain links TRBV19 to TRBJ2-7; 9 bases are a match to TRBD1. V was pared by 4 bases and J by 2 bases, with 3 bases of the junction left unmatched. CDR3 length: 14 residues. Looked up from germline, CDR1 is LNHDA and CDR2 is SQIVND (reference sequence). The CDR3 bases are TGTGCCAGTAGTACAAGACAGGGGGCCTACGAGCAGTACTTC. This translates into CASSTRQGAYEQYF.

The chain combines TRBV27 with TRBJ1-1; the match to TRBD1 covers 9 bases. Germline V gene sequence: CDR1 MNHEY, CDR2 SMNVEV (reference sequence). There are 14 residues in the CDR3. Losses at the gene ends were 6 bases for V and 1 base for J; bases not matched to a gene: 3. CDR3 sequence (DNA): TGTGCCAGCAGAGGGACAGGGTGGAACACTGAAGCTTTCTTT. The encoded protein is CASRGTGWNTEAFF.

This clone has just a few counts. The chain has TRBV19 and TRBJ1-1, with 7 bases that match TRBD1. Germline CDR1 reads LNHDA; CDR2 reads SQIVND (reference sequence). The CDR3 is made up of 16 amino acids. With 4 bases clipped from V and 1 base from J, the junction kept 9 bases outside the gene matches. The CDR3 protein is CASSRTGTAKNTEAFF. The CDR3 DNA reads as TGTGCCAGTAGTAGGACCGGGACAGCTAAGAACACTGAAGCTTTCTTT.

The chain has TRBV7-2 and TRBJ2-5; D possibly corresponds to TRBD1 (5 bases). The CDR3 runs 15 residues. V gave up 5 bases and J gave up 5 bases, with 18 bases separating them. Germline CDR1 SGHTA, CDR2 FQGNSA. The CDR3 loop reads CASSPLGRESETQYF. CDR3 coding DNA: TGTGCCAGCAGCCCACTCGGCAGGGAATCGGAGACCCAGTACTTC.

The chain combines TRBV6-5 with TRBJ1-2; no reliable D call. The CDR3 length is 13 residues. Per the germline V gene, CDR1 is MNHEY and CDR2 is SVGAGI. V was clipped by 8 bases and J by 6 bases, with 16 bases between them. CDR3 DNA sequence: TGTGCCAGCGTTTGGGAGGGATTCGATGGCTACACCTTC. Translation gives CASVWEGFDGYTF.

This clone was seen more than once but under ten times. This rearrangement joins TRBV5-1 to TRBJ2-7, with D possibly matching TRBD1 (6 bases). V dropped 5 bases and J dropped 2 bases, with 11 bases sitting between them. The CDR3 covers 13 residues. Per the germline V gene, CDR1 is SGHRS and CDR2 is YFSETQ. CDR3 DNA: TGCGCCAGCAGAAGGACAGAGACCTACGAGCAGTACTTC. It is translated as CASRRTETYEQYF.

The chain links TRBV6-2 or TRBV6-3 to TRBJ2-2; perhaps TRBD2 as D (5 bases). CDR1 MNHEY and CDR2 SVGEGT come from the germline V gene. The germline V and J ends were trimmed by 0 bases and 1 base, with 15 bases remaining between them. The CDR3 is 18 residues long. The CDR3, as DNA: TGTGCCAGCAGTTACTCGAGAACAGCTGGACTGAACACCGGGGAGCTGTTTTTT. It yields the protein CASSYSRTAGLNTGELFF.

J is TRBJ2-3 and V is TRBV28; the D gene is possibly TRBD2 (7 bases). Germline loops: CDR1 MDHEN, CDR2 SYDVKM. The CDR3 contains 16 residues. The V gene lost 9 bases and the J gene lost 4 bases, with 23 bases spanning the gap. In nucleotides, the CDR3 is TGTGCCAGTGGACGGGGGGCAGGGAGGATGGCAGATACGCAGTATTTT. It is translated as CASGRGAGRMADTQYF.

The count of this clone is one. This rearrangement joins TRBV7-6 to TRBJ2-7, with a possible D match to TRBD1 (5 bases). Germline lookup yields CDR1 SGHVS and CDR2 FNYEAQ. The CDR3 has 15 residues. Between the trimmed V and J ends, which lost 4 bases and 6 bases, there was a span of 19 bases. The CDR3 region is CASSSLGVSLGEQYF. The CDR3 DNA follows: TGTGCCAGCAGCTCTCTAGGGGTATCGCTGGGCGAGCAGTACTTC.

The chain has TRBV11-2 and TRBJ2-5, with TRBD1 matching over 10 bases. Germline loops: CDR1 SGHAT, CDR2 FQNNGV. V shed 4 bases, J shed 5 bases, and the junction held 7 bases outside the gene matches. This CDR3 region has 15 residues. The CDR3 DNA is TGTGCCAGCAGCTCTGGACAGGGGGGGAGGGAGACCCAGTACTTC. The encoded protein is CASSSGQGGRETQYF.

This sequence joins TRBV5-8 and TRBJ1-5; no definite D call. Germline CDR1 SGHTS, CDR2 YDEGEE. CDR3 length equals 16 residues. V was clipped by 2 bases and J by 3 bases, with 15 bases between them. CDR3 amino acids: CASSFGFGEANQPQHF. CDR3 in DNA: TGTGCCAGCAGCTTTGGATTTGGGGAGGCCAATCAGCCCCAGCATTTT.

The rearrangement links TRBV2 to TRBJ2-3, with D perhaps matching TRBD2 (6 bases). Looked up from germline, CDR1 is SNHLY and CDR2 is FYNNEI. The CDR3 is made up of 18 amino acids. Trimming removed 4 bases from V and 0 bases from J, with 20 bases in between. The CDR3 nucleotides are TGTGCCAGCAGTGTAGGGCTAAAACTGGGGACTAGCACAGATACGCAGTATTTT. Its protein is CASSVGLKLGTSTDTQYF.

In this sample, this clone turned up a few times. V is TRBV7-8 and J is TRBJ2-1; TRBD2 agrees at 9 bases. Germline assignment: CDR1 SGHVS and CDR2 FQNEAQ. V lost 2 bases and J lost 0; bases outside the gene matches: 5. The CDR3 contains 17 residues. The CDR3 sequence is CASSLRLAESSYNEQFF. The CDR3 DNA is TGTGCCAGCAGCTTAAGACTAGCGGAGAGCTCCTACAATGAGCAGTTCTTC.